This T cell receptor (beta chain) was captured by sequencing in a study of cytomegalovirus exposure and HLA in healthy donors. Notes on the study in general: On later analysis, the bulk of CMV-associated TCR beta chains appeared to be HLA-restricted. Despite most TCR sequences being rare, some public TCRs occurred in many donors. Under in vitro conditions, three CMV-associated chains were confirmed as specific for CMV antigens.

Details on this clone: Its matching antigen is unknown.

PCR amplification relied on 60 Vbeta primers (plus 13 Jbeta primers). Here immunoSEQ multiplex PCR was the method, and the copy in TCRdb shows in-frame clones only, minus some. Here the sample spans roughly 79,000 clones, roughly 80% being singletons. The V and J ends lost 8 bases and 10 bases, in that order; junction bases with no gene match: 16. Germline V gene sequence: CDR1 MNHEY, CDR2 SVGAGI. The CDR3 covers 14 residues. The material sequenced was PBMCs. This rearrangement joins TRBV6-5 to TRBJ1-1; TRBD1 matches at 7 bases. This receptor was taken from a woman aged 50 to 60 in good health and CMV-seropositive. The CDR3: CASSPGDSGYGAFF. The CDR3 DNA reads as TGTGCCAGCTCGCCCGGGGACAGCGGTTATGGAGCTTTCTTT.